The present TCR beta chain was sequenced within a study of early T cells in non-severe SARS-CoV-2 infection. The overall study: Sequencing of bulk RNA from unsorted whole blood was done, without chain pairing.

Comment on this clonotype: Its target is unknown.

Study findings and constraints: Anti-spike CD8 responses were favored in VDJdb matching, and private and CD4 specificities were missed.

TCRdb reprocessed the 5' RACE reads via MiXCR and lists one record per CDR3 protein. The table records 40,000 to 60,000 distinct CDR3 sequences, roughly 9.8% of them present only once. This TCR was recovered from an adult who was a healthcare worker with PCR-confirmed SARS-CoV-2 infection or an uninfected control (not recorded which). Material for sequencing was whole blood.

The CDR3 DNA is TGTGCCAGCAGACCCAATCTCGGGACAGCCCCCGAGCAGTACTTC. This encodes CASRPNLGTAPEQYF. The chain is built from TRBV28 and TRBJ2-7, with 7 positions matching TRBD1. The CDR3 is 15 amino acids. Germline V gene data show CDR1 as MDHEN and CDR2 as SYDVKM. The V and J ends lost 6 bases and 6 bases, in that order; junction bases with no gene match: 14.